The present T cell receptor (beta chain) was sequenced within a study of blood T cell repertoires in COVID-19. Study-wide context: The samples span acute and convalescent COVID-19 from the United States, Italy and Spain.

Method: immunoSEQ multiplex PCR; TCRdb's copy keeps in-frame clones and lacks some. The table includes about 78,000 clones, roughly 88% detected once. The CDR3 is made up of 16 amino acids. CDR1 and CDR2 from the germline V gene are SGHDN and FVKESK. V was pared by 5 bases and J by 0 bases, with 14 bases between. The receptor comes from a woman aged 50 to 60 in a cohort sampled during active COVID-19. Sequencing was performed on peripheral blood. The J gene is TRBJ1-3, the V gene TRBV14, with D perhaps matching TRBD1 (6 bases). For the CDR3, the DNA is TGTGCCAGCAGCTTTCGGACAGTATTCTCTGGAAACACCATATATTTT. Protein: CASSFRTVFSGNTIYF.